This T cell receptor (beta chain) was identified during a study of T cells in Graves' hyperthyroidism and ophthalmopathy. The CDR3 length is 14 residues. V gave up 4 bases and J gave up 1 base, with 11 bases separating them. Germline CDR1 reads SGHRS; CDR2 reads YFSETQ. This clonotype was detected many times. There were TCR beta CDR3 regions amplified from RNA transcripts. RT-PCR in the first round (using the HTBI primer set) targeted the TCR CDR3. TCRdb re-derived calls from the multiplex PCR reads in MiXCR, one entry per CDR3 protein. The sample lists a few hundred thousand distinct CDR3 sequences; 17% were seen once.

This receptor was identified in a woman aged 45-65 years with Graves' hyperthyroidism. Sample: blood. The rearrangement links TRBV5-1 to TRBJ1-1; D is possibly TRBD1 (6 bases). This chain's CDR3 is CASSPVGANTEAFF. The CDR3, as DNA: TGCGCCAGCAGCCCCGTGGGGGCGAACACTGAAGCTTTCTTT.